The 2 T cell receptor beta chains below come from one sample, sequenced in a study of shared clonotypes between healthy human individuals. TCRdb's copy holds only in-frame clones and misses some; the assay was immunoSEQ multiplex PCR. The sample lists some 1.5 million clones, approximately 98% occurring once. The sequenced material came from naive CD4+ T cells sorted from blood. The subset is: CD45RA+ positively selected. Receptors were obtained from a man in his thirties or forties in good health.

CDR3 region: CASTKESGREQYF. CDR3 DNA sequence: TGTGCCAGCACCAAGGAGTCAGGTCGCGAGCAGTACTTC. V gene TRBV14 combines with J gene TRBJ2-7; D unclear. This CDR3 has 13 amino acids. The V and J ends lost 7 bases and 6 bases respectively, with 16 bases between them. CDR1 and CDR2 from the germline V gene are SGHDN and FVKESK.

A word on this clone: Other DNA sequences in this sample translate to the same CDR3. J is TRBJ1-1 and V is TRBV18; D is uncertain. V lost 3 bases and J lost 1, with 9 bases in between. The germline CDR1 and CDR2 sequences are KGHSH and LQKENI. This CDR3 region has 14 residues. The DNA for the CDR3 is TGTGCCAGCTCACCTCTTCGGGAGAACACTGAAGCTTTCTTT. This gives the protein CASSPLRENTEAFF.